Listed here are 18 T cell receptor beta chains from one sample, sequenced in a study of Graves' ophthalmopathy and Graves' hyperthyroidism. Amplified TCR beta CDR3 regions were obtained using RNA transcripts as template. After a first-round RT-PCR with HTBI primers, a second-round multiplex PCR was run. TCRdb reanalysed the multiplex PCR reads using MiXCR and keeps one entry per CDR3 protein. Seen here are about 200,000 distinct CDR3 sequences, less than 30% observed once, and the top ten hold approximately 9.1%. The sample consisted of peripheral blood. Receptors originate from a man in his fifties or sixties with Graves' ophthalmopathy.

The CDR3 DNA is TGTGCCACCAGTGACCCCCGGGCCTGGCACACCGGGGAGCTGTTTTTT. Residues: CATSDPRAWHTGELFF. The chain carries TRBV24-1 and TRBJ2-2; D is ambiguous. This CDR3 is 16 amino acids long. CDR1 and CDR2 from the germline V gene are KGHDR and SFDVKD. Trimming removed 4 bases at V and 3 bases at J, with 14 bases between.

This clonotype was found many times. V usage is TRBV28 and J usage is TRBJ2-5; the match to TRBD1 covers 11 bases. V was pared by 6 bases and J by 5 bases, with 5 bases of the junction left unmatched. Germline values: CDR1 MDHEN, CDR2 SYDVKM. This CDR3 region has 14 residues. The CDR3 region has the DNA TGTGCCAGCAGGGGACAGGGGGGGGGTGAGACCCAGTACTTC. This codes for CASRGQGGGETQYF. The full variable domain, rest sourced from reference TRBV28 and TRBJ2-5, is DVKVTQSSRYLVKRTGEKVFLECVQDMDHENMFWYRQDPGLGLRLIYFSYDVKMKEKGDIPEGYSVSREKKERFSLILESASTNQTSMYLCASRGQGGGETQYFGPGTRLLVL.

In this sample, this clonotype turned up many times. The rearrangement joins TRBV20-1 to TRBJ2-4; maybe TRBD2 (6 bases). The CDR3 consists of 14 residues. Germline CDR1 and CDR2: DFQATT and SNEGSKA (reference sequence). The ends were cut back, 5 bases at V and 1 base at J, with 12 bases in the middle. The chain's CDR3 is CSALPRGAKNIQYF. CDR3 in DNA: TGCAGTGCTTTGCCTCGGGGGGCCAAAAACATTCAGTACTTC.

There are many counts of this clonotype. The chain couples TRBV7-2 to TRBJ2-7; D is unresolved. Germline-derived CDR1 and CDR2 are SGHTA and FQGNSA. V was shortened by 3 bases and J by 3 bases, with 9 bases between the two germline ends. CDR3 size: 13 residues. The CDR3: CASSFGRIYEQYF. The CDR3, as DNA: TGTGCCAGCAGCTTCGGCAGGATCTACGAGCAGTACTTC.

For the CDR3, the DNA is TGTGCCAGCATTAGACAGCGGGACACTGAAGCTTTCTTT. This encodes CASIRQRDTEAFF. The genes are TRBV6-5 and TRBJ1-1; D might be TRBD1 (5 bases). The CDR3 spans 13 residues. Looked up from germline, CDR1 is MNHEY and CDR2 is SVGAGI. The ends were cut back, 7 bases at V and 3 bases at J, with 12 bases in the middle.

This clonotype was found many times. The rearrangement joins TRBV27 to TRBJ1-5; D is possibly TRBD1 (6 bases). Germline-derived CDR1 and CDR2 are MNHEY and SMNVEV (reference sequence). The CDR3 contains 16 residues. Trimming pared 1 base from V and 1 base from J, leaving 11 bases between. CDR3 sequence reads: CASSLWGAVSNQPQHF. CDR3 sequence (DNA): TGTGCCAGCAGTTTATGGGGGGCCGTGAGCAATCAGCCCCAGCATTTT.

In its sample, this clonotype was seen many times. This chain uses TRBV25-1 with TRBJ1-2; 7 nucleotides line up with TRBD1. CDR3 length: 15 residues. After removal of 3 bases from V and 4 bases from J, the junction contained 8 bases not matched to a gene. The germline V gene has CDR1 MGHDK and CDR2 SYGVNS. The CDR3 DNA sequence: TGTGCCAGCAGTGACAGCACAGGGGAATTCTATGGCTACACCTTC. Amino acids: CASSDSTGEFYGYTF.

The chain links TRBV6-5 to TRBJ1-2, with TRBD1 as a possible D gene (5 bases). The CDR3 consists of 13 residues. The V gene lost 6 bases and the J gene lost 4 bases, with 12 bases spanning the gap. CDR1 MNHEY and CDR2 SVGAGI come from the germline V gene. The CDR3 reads CASRLGHLYGYTF. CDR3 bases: TGTGCCAGCAGACTCGGACACCTCTATGGCTACACCTTC.

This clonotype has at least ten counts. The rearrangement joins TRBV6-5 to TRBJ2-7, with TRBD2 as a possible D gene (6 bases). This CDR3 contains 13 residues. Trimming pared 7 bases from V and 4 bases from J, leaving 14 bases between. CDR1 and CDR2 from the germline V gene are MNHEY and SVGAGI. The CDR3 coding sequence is TGTGCCAGCAAAGTCGCGGACTATTACGAGCAGTACTTC. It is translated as CASKVADYYEQYF.

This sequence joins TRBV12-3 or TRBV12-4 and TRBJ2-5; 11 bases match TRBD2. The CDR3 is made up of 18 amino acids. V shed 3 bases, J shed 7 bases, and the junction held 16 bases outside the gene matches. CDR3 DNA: TGTGCCAGCAGTTTCCCTCCGATAGCGGGAGGGCCCAGGTCGACCCAGTACTTC. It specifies CASSFPPIAGGPRSTQYF.

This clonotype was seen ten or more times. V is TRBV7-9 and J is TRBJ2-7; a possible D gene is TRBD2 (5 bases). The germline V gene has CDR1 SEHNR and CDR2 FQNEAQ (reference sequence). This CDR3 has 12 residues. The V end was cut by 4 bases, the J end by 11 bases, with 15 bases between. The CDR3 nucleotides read TGTGCCAGCAGCTCGGAAAGCGGTACTGAGTACTTC. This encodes CASSSESGTEYF.

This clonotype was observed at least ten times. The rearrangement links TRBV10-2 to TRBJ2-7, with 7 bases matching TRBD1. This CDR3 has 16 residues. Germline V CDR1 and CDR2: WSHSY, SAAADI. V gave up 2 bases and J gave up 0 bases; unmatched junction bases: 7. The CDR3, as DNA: TGCGCCAGCAGTGAGCCGGGGACAGTTCGCTCCTACGAGCAGTACTTC. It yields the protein CASSEPGTVRSYEQYF.

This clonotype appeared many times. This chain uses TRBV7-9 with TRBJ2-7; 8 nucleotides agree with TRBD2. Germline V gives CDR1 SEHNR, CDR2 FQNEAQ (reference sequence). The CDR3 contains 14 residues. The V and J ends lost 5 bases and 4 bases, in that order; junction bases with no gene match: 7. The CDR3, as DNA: TGTGCCAGCAGCCACGGGGGGGGGTCTTACGAGCAGTACTTC. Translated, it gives CASSHGGGSYEQYF.

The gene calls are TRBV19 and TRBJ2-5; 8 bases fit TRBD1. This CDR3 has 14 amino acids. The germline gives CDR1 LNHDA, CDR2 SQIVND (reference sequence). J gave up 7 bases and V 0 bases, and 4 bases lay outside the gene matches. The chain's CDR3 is CASSIDPGTGTQYF. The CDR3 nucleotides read TGTGCCAGTAGTATAGATCCAGGGACAGGGACCCAGTACTTC.

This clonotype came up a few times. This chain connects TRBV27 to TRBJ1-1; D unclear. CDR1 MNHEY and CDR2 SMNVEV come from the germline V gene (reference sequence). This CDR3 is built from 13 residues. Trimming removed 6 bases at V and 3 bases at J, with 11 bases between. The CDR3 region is CASRARKDTEAFF. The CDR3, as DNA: TGTGCCAGCAGGGCGCGCAAGGACACTGAAGCTTTCTTT.

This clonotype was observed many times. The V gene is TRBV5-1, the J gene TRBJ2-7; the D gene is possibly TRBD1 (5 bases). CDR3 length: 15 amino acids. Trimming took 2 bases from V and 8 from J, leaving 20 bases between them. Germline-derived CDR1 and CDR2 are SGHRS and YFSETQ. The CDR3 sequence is CASSLDNSQRGKQYF. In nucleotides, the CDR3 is TGCGCCAGCAGCTTAGATAACTCCCAAAGGGGTAAGCAGTACTTC.

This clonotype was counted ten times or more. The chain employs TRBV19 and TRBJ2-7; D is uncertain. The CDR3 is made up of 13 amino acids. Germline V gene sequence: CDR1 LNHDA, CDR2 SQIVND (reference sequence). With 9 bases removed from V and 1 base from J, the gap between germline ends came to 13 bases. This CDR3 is CASSFTGSYEQYF. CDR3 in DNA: TGTGCCAGCAGTTTCACGGGTTCCTACGAGCAGTACTTC.

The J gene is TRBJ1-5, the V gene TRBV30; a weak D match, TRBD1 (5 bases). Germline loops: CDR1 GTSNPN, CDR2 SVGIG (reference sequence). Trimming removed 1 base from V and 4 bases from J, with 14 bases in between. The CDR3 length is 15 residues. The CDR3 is CAWSGDGTRNQPQHF. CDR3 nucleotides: TGTGCCTGGAGTGGCGACGGGACGAGGAATCAGCCCCAGCATTTT.